The clone carrying this T cell receptor (beta chain) was counted a few times. Antigen specificity is unknown. With molecular barcodes, quantitative 5'-RACE was used to make the TCR beta libraries. TCRdb reprocessed the 5' RACE reads via MiXCR and lists one record per CDR3 protein. The sample has fewer than 550,000 distinct CDR3 sequences, roughly 5% seen once. The data stem from a study of CD8 T cells in ankylosing spondylitis. Study observations and caveats: Disease-associated clones were reportedly significantly overrepresented in matched ankylosing spondylitis synovial fluid. Several of the motif variants were reported before in synovial fluid and blood from reactive arthritis. Disease-linked clones were CD8+ and relatively rare in peripheral blood. In ankylosing spondylitis blood, a motif of roughly 8 highly homologous TCR beta variants appeared characteristic.

Germline V CDR1 and CDR2: MNHNS, SASEGT. After removal of 5 bases from V and 5 bases from J, the junction contained 9 bases not matched to a gene. This CDR3 spans 16 amino acids. The sequenced material came from blood, either unsorted or a sorted T cell fraction (not recorded which). The rearrangement uses TRBV6-1 and TRBJ2-1, with 10 bases identical to TRBD1. This TCR derives from a male donor with ankylosing spondylitis. The CDR3 sequence: CASSRYRDRGNNEQFF. For the CDR3, the DNA is TGTGCCAGCAGTCGATACCGGGACAGGGGTAACAATGAGCAGTTCTTC.